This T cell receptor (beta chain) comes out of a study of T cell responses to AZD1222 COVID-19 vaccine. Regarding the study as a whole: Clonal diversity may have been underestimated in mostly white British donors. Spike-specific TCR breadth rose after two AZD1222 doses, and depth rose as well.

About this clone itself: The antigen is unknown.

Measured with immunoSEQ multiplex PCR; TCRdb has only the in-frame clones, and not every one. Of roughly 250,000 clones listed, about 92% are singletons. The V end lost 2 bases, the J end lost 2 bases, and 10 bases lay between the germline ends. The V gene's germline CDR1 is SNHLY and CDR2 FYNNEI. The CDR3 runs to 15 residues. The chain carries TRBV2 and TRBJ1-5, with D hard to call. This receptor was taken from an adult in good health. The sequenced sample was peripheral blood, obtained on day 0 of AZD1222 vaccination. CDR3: CASSELGKGNQPQHF. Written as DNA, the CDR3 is TGTGCCAGCAGTGAACTGGGGAAGGGCAATCAGCCCCAGCATTTT.